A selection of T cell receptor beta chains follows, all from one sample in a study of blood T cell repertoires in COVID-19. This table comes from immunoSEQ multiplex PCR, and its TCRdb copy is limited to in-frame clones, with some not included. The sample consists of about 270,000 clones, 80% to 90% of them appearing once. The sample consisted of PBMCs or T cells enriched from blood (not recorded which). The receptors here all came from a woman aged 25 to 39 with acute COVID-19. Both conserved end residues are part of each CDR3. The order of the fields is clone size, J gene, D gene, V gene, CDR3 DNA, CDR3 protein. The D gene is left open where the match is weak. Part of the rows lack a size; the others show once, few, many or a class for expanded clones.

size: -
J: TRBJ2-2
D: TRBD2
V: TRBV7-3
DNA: TGTGCCAGCAGCTCTCACTTAGCGGGAAGGGACACCGGGGAGCTGTTTTTT
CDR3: CASSSHLAGRDTGELFF

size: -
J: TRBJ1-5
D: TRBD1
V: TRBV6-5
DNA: TGTGCCAGCGCCGAGACAGGGGGCAATCAGCCCCAGCATTTT
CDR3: CASAETGGNQPQHF

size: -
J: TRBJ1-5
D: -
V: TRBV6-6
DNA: TGTGCCAGCAGTTACTACCGGGATAGCAATCAGCCCCAGCATTTT
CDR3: CASSYYRDSNQPQHF

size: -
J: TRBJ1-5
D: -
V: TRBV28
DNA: TGTGCCAGCAGGAGACAGTCGCAGTTTCGCAGCAATCAGCCCCAGCATTTT
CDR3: CASRRQSQFRSNQPQHF

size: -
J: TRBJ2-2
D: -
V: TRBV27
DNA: TGTGCCAGCACCATCCAGCTGCGGGGATCGAACACCGGGGAGCTGTTTTTT
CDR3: CASTIQLRGSNTGELFF

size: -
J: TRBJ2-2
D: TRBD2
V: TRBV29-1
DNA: TGCAGCGTTACGCGGGCCGAGCGAAGGCCCCTATGCGGGAGGCCCTTCCGGATGGAGCTGTTTTTT
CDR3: CSVTRAERRPLCGRPFRMELFF

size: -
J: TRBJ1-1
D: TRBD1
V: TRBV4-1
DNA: TGCGCCAGCACCTGGACAGGAGCGAACACTGAAGCTTTCTTT
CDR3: CASTWTGANTEAFF

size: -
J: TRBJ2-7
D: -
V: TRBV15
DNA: TGTGCCACCAGCAGAGGGGACCCGGGGGACTACGAGCAGTACTTC
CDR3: CATSRGDPGDYEQYF

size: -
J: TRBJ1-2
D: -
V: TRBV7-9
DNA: TGTGCCAGCAGCTTTTCAGTGGATGGCTACACCTTC
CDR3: CASSFSVDGYTF

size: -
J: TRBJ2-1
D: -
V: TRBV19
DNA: TGTGCCAGTAGTCCCAGGGTAGCCCATGAGCAGTTCTTC
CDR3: CASSPRVAHEQFF

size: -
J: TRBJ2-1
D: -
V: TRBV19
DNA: TGTGCCAGTAGTATGAACTCTCGGGGGGAGCAGTTCTTC
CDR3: CASSMNSRGEQFF

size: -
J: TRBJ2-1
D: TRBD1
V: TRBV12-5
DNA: TGTGCTAGTGGCCAGGGACTGGCACAGGGGGATGAGCAGTTCTTC
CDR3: CASGQGLAQGDEQFF

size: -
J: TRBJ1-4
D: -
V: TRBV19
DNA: TGTGCCAGTAGTATTAGTGCAACTAATGAAAAACTGTTTTTT
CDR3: CASSISATNEKLFF

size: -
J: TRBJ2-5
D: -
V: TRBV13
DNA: TGTGCCAGCAGCTTAGCTAGCGCACAGACCCAGTACTTC
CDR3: CASSLASAQTQYF

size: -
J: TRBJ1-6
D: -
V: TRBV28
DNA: TGTGCCAGCAGTCCCAGAAAGACAGGATATAATTCACCCCTCCACTTT
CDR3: CASSPRKTGYNSPLHF

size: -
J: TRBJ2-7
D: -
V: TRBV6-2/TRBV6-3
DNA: TGTGCCAGCAGTTATAAGACTCAAGACTACGAGCAGTACTTC
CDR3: CASSYKTQDYEQYF

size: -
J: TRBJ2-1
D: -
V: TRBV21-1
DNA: TGTGCCAGCAGACGCCTCGCCGGACTAGCGGGAGTGCAGTTCTTC
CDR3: CASRRLAGLAGVQFF

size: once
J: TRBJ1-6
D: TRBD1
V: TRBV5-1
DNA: TGCGCCAGCAGCTTGACGACAGGGGCCAATTCACCCCTCCACTTT
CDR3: CASSLTTGANSPLHF

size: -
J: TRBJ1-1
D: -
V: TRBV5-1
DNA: TGCGCCAGCAGCTTGGACAGCATGAACACTGAAGCTTTCTTT
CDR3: CASSLDSMNTEAFF

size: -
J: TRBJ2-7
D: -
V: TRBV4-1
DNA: TGCGCCAGCAGCCTGACAGGTCGGGAGCAGTACTTC
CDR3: CASSLTGREQYF

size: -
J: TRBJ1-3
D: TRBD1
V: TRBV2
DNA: TGTGCCAGCAGTGAGGGACAGCTAAACACCATATATTTT
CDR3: CASSEGQLNTIYF

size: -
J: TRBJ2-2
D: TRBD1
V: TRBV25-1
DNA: TGTGCCAGCAGGCGACAGGGGGATAACACCGGGGAGCTGTTTTTT
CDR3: CASRRQGDNTGELFF

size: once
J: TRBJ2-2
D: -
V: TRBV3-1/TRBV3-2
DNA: TGTGCCAGCAGCCAAACCAGGACTGACACCGGGGAGCTGTTTTTT
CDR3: CASSQTRTDTGELFF

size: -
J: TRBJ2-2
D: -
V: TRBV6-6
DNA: TGTGCCAGCAGCCGGGAGTCCCCGAACACCGGGGAGCTGTTTTTT
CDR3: CASSRESPNTGELFF

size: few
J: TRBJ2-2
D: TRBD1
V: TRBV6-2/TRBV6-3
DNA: TGTGCCAGCAGCAGGGGGCGTGTGTACACCGGGGAGCTGTTTTTT
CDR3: CASSRGRVYTGELFF

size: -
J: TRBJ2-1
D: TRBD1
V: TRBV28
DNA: TGTGCCAGCAGTCAAACTCAGGGACAGGCCGAGCAGTTCTTC
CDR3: CASSQTQGQAEQFF

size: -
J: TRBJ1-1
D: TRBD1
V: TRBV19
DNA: TGTGCCAGTAGTATAGTTCTTACAGGGGGCACTGAAGCTTTCTTT
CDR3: CASSIVLTGGTEAFF

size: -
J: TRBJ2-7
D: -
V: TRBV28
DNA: TGTGCCAGCACCCCTAGTTTGGGGGCTATAAACGAGCAGTACTTC
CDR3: CASTPSLGAINEQYF

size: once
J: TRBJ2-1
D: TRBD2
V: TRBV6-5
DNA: TGTGCCAGCAGTTACTCGGCGGGGGGCTACAATGAGCAGTTCTTC
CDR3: CASSYSAGGYNEQFF

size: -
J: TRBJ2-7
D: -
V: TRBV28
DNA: TGTGCCAGCAGTCCACTCGACAGTTACGAGCAGTACTTC
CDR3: CASSPLDSYEQYF

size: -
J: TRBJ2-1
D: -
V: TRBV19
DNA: TGTGCCAGTAGTATTCAGGGCAGGGTCGACAGTGAGCAGTTCTTC
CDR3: CASSIQGRVDSEQFF

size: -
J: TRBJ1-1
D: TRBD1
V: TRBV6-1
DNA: TGTGCCAGCAGTGAGGGACAGGACACTGAAGCTTTCTTT
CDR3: CASSEGQDTEAFF

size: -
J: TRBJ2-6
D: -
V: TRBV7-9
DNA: TGTGCCAGCAGCTCCCAAAGGGACGGGAGCTCTGGGGCCAACGTCCTGACTTTC
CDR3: CASSSQRDGSSGANVLTF

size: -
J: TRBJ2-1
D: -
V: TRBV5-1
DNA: TGCGCCAGCAGCAACTACGCGATCACTGAGCAGTTCTTC
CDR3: CASSNYAITEQFF

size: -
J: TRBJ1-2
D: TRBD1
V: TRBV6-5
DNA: TGTGCCAGCAGTTACCGGGACAGGGTCAACTATGGCTACACCTTC
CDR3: CASSYRDRVNYGYTF

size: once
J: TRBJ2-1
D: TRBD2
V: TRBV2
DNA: TGTGCCAGCAGTGAGGCGGGAGCAAGCAATGAGCAGTTCTTC
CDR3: CASSEAGASNEQFF

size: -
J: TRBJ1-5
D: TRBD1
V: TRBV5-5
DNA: TGTGCCAGCAGCCGGGACAGGGATACTAACAATCAGCCCCAGCATTTT
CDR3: CASSRDRDTNNQPQHF

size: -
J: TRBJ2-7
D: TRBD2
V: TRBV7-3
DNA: TGTGCCAGCAGCCAGACTAGCGGGAGCTCCTACGAGCAGTACTTC
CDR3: CASSQTSGSSYEQYF

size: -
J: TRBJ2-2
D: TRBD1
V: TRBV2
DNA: TGTGCCAGCAAGAAGACAGGGTTGAGGACCGGGGAGCTGTTTTTT
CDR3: CASKKTGLRTGELFF

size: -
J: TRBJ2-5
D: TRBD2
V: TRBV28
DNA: TGTGCCAGCAGTTTAAATCTAGCGGGAGCTTATGAGACCCAGTACTTC
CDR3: CASSLNLAGAYETQYF

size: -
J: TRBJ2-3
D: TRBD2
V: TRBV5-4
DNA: TGTGCCAGCAGCCCCGGGACTAGCGGTAGCACAGATACGCAGTATTTT
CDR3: CASSPGTSGSTDTQYF

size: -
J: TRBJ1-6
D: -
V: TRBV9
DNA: TGTGCCAGCAGCGCTGGGGGCAGGAACTCACCCCTCCACTTT
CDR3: CASSAGGRNSPLHF

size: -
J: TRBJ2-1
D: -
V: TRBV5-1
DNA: TGCGCCAGCAGCAAGTTAGCCACTAGCTCCTACAATGAGCAGTTCTTC
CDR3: CASSKLATSSYNEQFF

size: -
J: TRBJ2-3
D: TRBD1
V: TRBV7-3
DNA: TGTGCCAGCAGCTCAGGGACAGCCGGCGTAGATACGCAGTATTTT
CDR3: CASSSGTAGVDTQYF

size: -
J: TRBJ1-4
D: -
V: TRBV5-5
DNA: TGTGCCAGCAGCTCACAGGGTTCTAATGAAAAACTGTTTTTT
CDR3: CASSSQGSNEKLFF

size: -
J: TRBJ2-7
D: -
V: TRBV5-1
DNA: TGCGCCAGCAGCTTGGAGGGGGAGCCCTCCTACGAGCAGTACTTC
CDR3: CASSLEGEPSYEQYF

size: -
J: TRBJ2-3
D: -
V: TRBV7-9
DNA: TGTGCCAGCAGCTTAAAAGGGGGTACAGATACGCAGTATTTT
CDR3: CASSLKGGTDTQYF

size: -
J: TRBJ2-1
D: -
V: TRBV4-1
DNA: TGCGCCAGCAGCCAAGACGGACATAACCAGTTCTTC
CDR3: CASSQDGHNQFF

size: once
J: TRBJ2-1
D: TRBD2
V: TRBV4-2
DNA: TGTGCCAGCAGCCAAGATCTATCAGCGGGAGCTGGTAATGAGCAGTTCTTC
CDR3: CASSQDLSAGAGNEQFF

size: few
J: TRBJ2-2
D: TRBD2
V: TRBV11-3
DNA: TGTGCCAGCAGCTTAGATGGGCTAGCGGGAATGGAGACCGGGGAGCTGTTTTTT
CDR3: CASSLDGLAGMETGELFF

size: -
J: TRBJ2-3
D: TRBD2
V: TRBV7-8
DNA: TGTGCCAGCAGCTTAGTCCAAAGCGGGAGGGGGTTCACAGATACGCAGTATTTT
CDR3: CASSLVQSGRGFTDTQYF

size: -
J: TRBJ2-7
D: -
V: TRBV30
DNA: TGTGCCTGGAGGGTAATAGGGGATTCCTACGAGCAGTACTTC
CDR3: CAWRVIGDSYEQYF

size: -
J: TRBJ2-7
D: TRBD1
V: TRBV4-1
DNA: TGCGCCAGCAGCCAAATGGACAGGGGGCGGGACGAGCAGTACTTC
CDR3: CASSQMDRGRDEQYF

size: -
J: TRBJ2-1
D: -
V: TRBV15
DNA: TGTGCCACCAGCAGAGTCCTAGCCGTCGATGAGCAGTTCTTC
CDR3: CATSRVLAVDEQFF

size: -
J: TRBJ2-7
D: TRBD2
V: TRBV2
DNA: TGTGCCAGCAGTGATTCTAGCGGGACCTCCGAGCAGTACTTC
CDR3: CASSDSSGTSEQYF

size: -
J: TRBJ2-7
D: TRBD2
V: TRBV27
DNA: TGTGCCAGCATGGGGGGGTTGGTTTACGACGAGCAGTACTTC
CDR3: CASMGGLVYDEQYF

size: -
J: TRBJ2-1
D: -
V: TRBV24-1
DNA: TGTGCCACCAGTGATTCGCACTCCCCCGCCTTGTACAATGAGCAGTTCTTC
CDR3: CATSDSHSPALYNEQFF

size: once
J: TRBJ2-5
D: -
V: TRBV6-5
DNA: TGTGCCAGCAGTTACGGAGGGGAGCCCCAAGAGACCCAGTACTTC
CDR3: CASSYGGEPQETQYF

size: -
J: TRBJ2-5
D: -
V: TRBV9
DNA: TGTGCCAGCAGCGTAGGGTGGGGGCCCCAAGAGACCCAGTACTTC
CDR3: CASSVGWGPQETQYF